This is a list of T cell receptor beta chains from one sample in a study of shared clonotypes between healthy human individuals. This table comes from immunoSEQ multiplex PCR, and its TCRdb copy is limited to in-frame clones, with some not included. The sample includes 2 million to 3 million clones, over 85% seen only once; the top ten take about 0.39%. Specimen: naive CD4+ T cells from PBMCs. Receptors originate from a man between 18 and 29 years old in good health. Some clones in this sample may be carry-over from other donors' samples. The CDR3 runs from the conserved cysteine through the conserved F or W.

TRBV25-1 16 CASSELGTGNTGELFF
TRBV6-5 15 CASSPRWTGANVLTF
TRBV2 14 CASSELRATDTQYF
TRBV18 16 CASSPVTGGTQETQYF
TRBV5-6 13 CASSGQGGETQYF
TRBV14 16 CASSHLGAGGLETQYF
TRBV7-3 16 CASSLGAGLDEGSQYF
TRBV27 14 CASSSLRGLETQYF
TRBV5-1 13 CASSLDSGSPLHF
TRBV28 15 CASSFPGQMQETQYF
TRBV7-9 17 CASSVLGGESSGNTIYF
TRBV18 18 CASSPPGSTGVMNTEAFF
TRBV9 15 CASSVGLAGLGEQFF
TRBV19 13 CASSIGGGKPQHF
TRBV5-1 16 CASSPEEISSYNEQFF
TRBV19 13 CASSFTLNTEAFF
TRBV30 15 CAWSVQTGGNQPQHF
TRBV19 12 CASTDSGGGYTF
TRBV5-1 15 CASSSGASGYNEQFF
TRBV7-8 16 CASSLVVGQGTRAWYF
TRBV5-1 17 CASSLPLTGDSTDTQYF
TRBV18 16 CASSPERTDEDTEAFF
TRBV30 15 CAWSSPGSGPTEAFF
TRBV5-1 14 CASSLQGVGTEAFF
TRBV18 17 CASSPPSSGSVTGELFF
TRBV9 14 CASSRGRSQETQYF
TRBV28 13 CASSSDLNSPLHF
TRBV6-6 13 CASRRSENTEAFF
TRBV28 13 CASSSEINQPQHF
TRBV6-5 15 CASSSLGTGTEKLFF
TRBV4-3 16 CASSQTGTRGGETQYF
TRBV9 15 CASRGWRGNNYGYTF
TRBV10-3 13 CAIRGTANTEAFF
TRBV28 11 CASSDPDTQYF
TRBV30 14 CAWSGWTATDTQYF
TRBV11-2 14 CASSFGVITGELFF
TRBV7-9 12 CASSVNTGELFF
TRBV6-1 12 CASSELASTQYF
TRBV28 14 CASSLDRGRGEQFF
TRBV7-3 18 CASSLTGGQEYSGNTIYF
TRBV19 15 CASSMSGQGKNEQYF
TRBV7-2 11 CASSSNHEQFF
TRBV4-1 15 CASSQAGTVVEKLFF
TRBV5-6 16 CASSGPTGANTGELFF
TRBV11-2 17 CASSLLMRERLVDEQFF
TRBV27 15 CASSPGTLRNQPQHF
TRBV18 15 CASSPGQGDSNEQYF
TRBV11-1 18 CASSLSEWPVVIGTEAFF